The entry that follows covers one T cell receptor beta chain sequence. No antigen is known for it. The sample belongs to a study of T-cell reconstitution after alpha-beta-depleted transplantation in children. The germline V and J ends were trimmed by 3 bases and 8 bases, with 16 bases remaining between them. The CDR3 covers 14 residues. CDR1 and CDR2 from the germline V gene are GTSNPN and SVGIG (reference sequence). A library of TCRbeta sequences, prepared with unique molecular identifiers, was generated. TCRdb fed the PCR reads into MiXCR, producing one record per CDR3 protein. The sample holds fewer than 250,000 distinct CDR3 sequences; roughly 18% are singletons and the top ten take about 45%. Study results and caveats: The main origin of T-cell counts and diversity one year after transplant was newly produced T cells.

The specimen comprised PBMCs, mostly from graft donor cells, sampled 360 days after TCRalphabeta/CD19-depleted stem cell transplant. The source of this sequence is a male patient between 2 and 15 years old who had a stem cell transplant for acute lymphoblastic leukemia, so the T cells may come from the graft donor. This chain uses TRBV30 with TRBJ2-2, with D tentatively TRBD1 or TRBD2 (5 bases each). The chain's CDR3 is CAWRGVAHGGELFF. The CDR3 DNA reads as TGTGCCTGGAGGGGGGTTGCGCACGGTGGGGAGCTGTTTTTT.